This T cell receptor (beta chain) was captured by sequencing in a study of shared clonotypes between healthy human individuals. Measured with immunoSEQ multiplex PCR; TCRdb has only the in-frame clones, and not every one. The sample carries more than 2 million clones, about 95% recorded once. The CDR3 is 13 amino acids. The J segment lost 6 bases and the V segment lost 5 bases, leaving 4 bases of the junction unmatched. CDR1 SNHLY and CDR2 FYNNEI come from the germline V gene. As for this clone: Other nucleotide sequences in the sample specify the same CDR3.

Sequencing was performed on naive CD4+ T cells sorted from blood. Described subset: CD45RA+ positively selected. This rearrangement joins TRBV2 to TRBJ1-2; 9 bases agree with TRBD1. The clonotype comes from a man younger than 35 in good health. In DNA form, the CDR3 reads TGTGCCAGCAGTTCCCGGGACAGGGATGGCTACACCTTC. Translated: CASSSRDRDGYTF. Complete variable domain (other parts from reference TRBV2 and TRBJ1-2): EPEVTQTPSHQVTQMGQEVILRCVPISNHLYFYWYRQILGQKVEFLVSFYNNEISEKSEIFDDQFSVERPDGSNFTLKIRSTKLEDSAMYFCASSSRDRDGYTFGSGTRLTVV.